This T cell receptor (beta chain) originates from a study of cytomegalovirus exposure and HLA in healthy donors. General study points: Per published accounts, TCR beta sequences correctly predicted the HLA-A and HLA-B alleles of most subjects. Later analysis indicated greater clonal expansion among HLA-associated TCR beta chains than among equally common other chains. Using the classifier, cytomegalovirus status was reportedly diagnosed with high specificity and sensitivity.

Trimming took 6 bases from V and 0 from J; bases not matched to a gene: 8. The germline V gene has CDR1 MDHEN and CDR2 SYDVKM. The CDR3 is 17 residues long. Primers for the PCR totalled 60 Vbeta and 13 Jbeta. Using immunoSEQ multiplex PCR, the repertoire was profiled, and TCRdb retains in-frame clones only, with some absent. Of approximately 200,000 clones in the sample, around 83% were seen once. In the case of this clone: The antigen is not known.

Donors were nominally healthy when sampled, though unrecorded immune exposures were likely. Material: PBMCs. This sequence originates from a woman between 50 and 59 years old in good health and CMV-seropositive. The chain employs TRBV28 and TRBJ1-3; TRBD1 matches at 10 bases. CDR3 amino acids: CASRSVGQGNSGNTIYF. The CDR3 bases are TGTGCCAGCAGATCCGTGGGACAGGGGAACTCTGGAAACACCATATATTTT.